This TCR beta chain was observed in a study of blood T cell repertoires in COVID-19. Study context: Sample material is recorded as cDNA or gDNA derived from T cells, B-cell-depleted T cells, or PBMCs.

Germline V gene sequence: CDR1 SGHNT, CDR2 YYREEE (reference sequence). The CDR3 has 15 amino acids. V dropped 4 bases and J dropped 0 bases, with 10 bases sitting between them. Sequencing was performed with immunoSEQ multiplex PCR; in TCRdb, only in-frame clones are kept and a portion is missing. The table lists approximately 150,000 clones, roughly 88% of them singletons. The clonotype originates from a woman in her forties or fifties with acute or convalescent COVID-19. V is TRBV5-4 and J is TRBJ2-2; D is unclear. The sample consisted of peripheral blood. CDR3 DNA: TGTGCCAGCAGCCCCCCGTCTACGAACACCGGGGAGCTGTTTTTT. Amino acids: CASSPPSTNTGELFF. Combining the CDR3 with reference TRBV5-4 and TRBJ2-2 gives the whole variable domain ETGVTQSPTHLIKTRGQQVTLRCSSQSGHNTVSWYQQALGQGPQFIFQYYREEENGRGNFPPRFSGLQFPNYSSELNVNALELDDSALYLCASSPPSTNTGELFFGEGSRLTVL.